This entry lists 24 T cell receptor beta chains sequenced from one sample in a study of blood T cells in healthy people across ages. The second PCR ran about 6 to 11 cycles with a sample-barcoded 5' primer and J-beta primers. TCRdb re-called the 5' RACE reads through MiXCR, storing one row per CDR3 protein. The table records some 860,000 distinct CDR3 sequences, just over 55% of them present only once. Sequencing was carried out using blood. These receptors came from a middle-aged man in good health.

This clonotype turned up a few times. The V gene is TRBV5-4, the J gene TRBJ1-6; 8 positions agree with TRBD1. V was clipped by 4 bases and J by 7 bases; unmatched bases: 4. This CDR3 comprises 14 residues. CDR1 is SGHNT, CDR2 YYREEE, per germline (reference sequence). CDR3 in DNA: TGTGCCAGCAGCCCGGACAGGGCCAATTCACCCCTCCACTTT. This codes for CASSPDRANSPLHF.

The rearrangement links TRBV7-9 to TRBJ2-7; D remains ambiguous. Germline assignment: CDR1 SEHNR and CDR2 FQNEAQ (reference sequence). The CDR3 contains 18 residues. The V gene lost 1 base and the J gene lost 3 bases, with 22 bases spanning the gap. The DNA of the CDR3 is TGTGCCAGCAGCTTAGGGATTGCGCCTAGTGTCACAGTCTACGAGCAGTACTTC. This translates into CASSLGIAPSVTVYEQYF.

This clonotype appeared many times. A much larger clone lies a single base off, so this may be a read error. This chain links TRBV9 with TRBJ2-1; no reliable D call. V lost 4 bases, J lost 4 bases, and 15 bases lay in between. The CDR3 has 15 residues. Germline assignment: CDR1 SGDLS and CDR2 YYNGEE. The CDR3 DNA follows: TGTGCCAGCAGCCCTAACGTCGGGCTTTACAATGAGCAGTTCTTC. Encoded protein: CASSPNVGLYNEQFF. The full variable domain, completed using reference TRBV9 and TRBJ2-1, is DSGVTQTPKHLITATGQRVTLRCSPRSGDLSVYWYQQSLDQGLQFLIQYYNGEERAKGNILERFSAQQFPDLHSELNLSSLELGDSALYFCASSPNVGLYNEQFFGPGTRLTVL.

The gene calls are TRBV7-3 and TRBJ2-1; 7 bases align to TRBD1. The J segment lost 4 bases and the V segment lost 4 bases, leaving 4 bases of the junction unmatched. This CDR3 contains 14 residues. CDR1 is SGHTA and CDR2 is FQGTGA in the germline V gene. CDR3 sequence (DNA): TGTGCCAGCAGCTCACAGGGGTTTTACAATGAGCAGTTCTTC. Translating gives CASSSQGFYNEQFF.

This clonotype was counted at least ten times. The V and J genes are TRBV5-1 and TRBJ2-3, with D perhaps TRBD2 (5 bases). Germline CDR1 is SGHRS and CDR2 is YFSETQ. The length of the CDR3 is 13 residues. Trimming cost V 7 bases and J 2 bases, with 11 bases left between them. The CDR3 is CASSADFTDTQYF. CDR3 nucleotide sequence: TGCGCCAGCTCGGCGGACTTCACAGATACGCAGTATTTT.

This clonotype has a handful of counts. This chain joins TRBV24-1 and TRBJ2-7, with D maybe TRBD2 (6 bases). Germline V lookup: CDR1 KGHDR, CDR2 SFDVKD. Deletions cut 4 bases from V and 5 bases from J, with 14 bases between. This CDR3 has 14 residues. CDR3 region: CATSDSGSPDEQYF. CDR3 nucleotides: TGTGCCACCAGTGACTCCGGGAGCCCAGACGAGCAGTACTTC.

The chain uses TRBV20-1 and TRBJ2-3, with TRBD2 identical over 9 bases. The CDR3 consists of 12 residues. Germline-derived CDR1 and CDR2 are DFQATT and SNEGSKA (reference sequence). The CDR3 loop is CRLAGDPDTQYF. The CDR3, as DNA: TGCAGGTTAGCGGGAGACCCAGATACGCAGTATTTT.

The CDR3 DNA follows: TGTGCCAGCATGATGGAGGGGTTTAGAGGTCAGCCCCAGCATTTT. Translating gives CASMMEGFRGQPQHF. The J gene is TRBJ1-5, the V gene TRBV12-3 or TRBV12-4; the D gene is possibly TRBD1 (5 bases). This CDR3 contains 15 residues. V shed 7 bases and J shed 6 bases, with 19 bases lying between them.

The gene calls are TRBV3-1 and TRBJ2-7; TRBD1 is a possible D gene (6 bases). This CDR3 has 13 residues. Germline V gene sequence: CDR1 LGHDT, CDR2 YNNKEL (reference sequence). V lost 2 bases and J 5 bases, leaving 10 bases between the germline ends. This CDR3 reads CASSQNRVNEQYF. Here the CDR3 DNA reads TGTGCCAGCAGCCAAAACAGGGTTAACGAGCAGTACTTC.

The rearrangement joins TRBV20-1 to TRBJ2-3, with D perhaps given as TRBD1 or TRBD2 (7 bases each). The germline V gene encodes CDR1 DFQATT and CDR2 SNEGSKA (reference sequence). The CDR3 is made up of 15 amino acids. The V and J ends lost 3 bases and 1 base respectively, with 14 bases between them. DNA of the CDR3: TGCAGTGCTAGGAAGGGGGCGGGGGGCACAGATACGCAGTATTTT. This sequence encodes CSARKGAGGTDTQYF.

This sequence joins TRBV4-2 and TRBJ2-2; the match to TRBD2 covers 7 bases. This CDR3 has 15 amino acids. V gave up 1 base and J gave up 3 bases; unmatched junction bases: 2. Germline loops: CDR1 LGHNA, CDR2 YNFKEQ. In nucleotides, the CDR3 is TGTGCCAGCAGCCAAGGCGGGAGATACACCGGGGAGCTGTTTTTT. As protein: CASSQGGRYTGELFF.

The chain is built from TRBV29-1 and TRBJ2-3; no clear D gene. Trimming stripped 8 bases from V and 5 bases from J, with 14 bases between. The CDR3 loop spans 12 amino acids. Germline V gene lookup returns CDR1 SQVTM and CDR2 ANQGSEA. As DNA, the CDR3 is TGCAGCTCCCCGGCCTCCAAAGATACGCAGTATTTT. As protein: CSSPASKDTQYF.

The CDR3 protein is CASDSTGLAGGGSYNEQYF. The CDR3 nucleotides are TGTGCCAGCGATTCAACTGGACTAGCGGGAGGGGGCTCCTACAATGAGCAGTACTTC. V is TRBV7-2 and J is TRBJ2-7; TRBD2 aligns across 15 bases. Losses at the gene ends were 8 bases for V and 7 bases for J; bases not matched to a gene: 21. This CDR3 region has 19 residues. Germline CDR1 is SGHTA and CDR2 is FQGNSA.

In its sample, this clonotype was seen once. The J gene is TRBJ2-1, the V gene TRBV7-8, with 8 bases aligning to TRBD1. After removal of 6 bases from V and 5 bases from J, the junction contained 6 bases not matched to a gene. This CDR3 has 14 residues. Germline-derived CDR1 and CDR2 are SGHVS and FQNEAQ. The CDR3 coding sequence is TGTGCCAGCAGGGCCGGGACAGGCAACAATGAGCAGTTCTTC. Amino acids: CASRAGTGNNEQFF.

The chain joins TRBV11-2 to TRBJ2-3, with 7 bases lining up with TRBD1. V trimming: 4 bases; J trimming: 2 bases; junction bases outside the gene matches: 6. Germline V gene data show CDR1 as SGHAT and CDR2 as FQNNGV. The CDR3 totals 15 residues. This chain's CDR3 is CASSSYDRDTDTQYF. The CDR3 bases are TGTGCCAGCAGCTCCTACGACAGGGACACAGATACGCAGTATTTT.

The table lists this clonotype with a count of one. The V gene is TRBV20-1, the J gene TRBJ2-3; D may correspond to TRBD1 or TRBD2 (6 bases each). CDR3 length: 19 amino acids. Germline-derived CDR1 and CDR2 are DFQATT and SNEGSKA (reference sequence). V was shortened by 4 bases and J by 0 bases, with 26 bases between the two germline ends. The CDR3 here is CSAIVALFERGVSTDTQYF. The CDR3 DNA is TGCAGTGCTATTGTAGCGCTCTTCGAAAGGGGGGTGAGCACAGATACGCAGTATTTT.

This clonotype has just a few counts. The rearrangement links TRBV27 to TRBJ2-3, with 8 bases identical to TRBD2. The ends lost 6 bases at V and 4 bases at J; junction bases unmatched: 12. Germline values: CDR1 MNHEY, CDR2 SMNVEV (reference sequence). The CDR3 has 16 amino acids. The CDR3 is CASSTLAGLVADTQYF. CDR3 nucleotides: TGTGCCAGCAGCACTCTAGCGGGTCTAGTAGCAGATACGCAGTATTTT.

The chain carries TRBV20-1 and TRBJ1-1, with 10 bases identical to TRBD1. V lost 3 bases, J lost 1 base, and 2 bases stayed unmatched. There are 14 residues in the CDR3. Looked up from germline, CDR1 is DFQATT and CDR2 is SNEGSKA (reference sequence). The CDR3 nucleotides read TGCAGTGCTAGCGGGGACAGGGGGAACACTGAAGCTTTCTTT. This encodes CSASGDRGNTEAFF.

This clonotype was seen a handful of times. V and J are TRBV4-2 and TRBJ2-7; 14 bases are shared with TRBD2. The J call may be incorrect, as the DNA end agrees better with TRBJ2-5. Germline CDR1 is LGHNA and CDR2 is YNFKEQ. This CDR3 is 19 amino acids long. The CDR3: CASSQVSGLAGVGGETQYF. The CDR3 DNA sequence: TGTGCCAGCAGCCAAGTTTCGGGACTAGCGGGAGTCGGTGGAGAGACCCAGTACTTC.

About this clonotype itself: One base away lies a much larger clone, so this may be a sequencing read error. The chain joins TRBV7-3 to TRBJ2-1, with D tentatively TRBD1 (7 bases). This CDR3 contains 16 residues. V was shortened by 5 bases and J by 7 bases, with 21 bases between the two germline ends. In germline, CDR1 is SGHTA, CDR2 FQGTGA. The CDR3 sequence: CASSEGQGGPENEQFF. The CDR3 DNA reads TGTGCCAGCAGCGAAGGGCAGGGGGGCCCCGAGAATGAGCAGTTCTTC.

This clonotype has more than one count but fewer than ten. CDR3 DNA: TGCAGCGCAGCTAGAGGACTAGCGGGCGTGCAAGAGACCCAGTACTTC. As protein: CSAARGLAGVQETQYF. The gene calls are TRBV20-1 and TRBJ2-5; 11 nucleotides match TRBD2. Per the germline V gene, CDR1 is DFQATT and CDR2 is SNEGSKA (reference sequence). CDR3 length: 16 amino acids.

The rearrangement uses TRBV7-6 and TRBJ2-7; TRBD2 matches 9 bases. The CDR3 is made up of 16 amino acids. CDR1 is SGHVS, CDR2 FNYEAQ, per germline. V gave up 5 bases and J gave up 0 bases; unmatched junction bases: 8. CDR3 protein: CASSVYPTSGSYEQYF. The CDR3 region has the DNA TGTGCCAGCAGCGTATACCCGACTAGCGGCTCCTACGAGCAGTACTTC.

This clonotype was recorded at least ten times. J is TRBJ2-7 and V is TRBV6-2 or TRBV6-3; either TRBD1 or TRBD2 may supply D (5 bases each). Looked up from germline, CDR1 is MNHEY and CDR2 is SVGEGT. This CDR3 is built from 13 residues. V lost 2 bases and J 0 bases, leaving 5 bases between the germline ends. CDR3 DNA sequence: TGTGCCAGCAGTTACGGGGGCTCCTACGAGCAGTACTTC. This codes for CASSYGGSYEQYF.

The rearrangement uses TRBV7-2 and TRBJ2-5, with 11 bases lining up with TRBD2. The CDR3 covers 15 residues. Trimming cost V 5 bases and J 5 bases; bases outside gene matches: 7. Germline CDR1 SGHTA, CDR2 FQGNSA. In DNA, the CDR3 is TGTGCCAGCAGCGCTAGCGGGAGGAGTGACGAGACCCAGTACTTC. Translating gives CASSASGRSDETQYF.